This T cell receptor (beta chain) is from a study of cytomegalovirus exposure and HLA in healthy donors. J lost 3 bases, V lost 0 bases, and 0 bases had no gene match. There are 15 residues in the CDR3. Germline assignment: CDR1 MDHEN and CDR2 SYDVKM. 60 Vbeta and 13 Jbeta primers were used in PCR. The method was immunoSEQ multiplex PCR; TCRdb's version includes in-frame clones alone and lacks a portion of them. The sample consists of tens of thousands of clones, about three quarters of them appearing once. A word on this clone: Its target is unknown.

Study-wide results and caveats: Specificity for CMV antigens was confirmed in vitro for a few of the CMV-associated chains. Among TCR beta chains, those listed as cytomegalovirus-associated numbered about 160.

The sequence was obtained from a man in his forties in good health and CMV-seronegative. The sample taken for sequencing was PBMCs. This chain links TRBV28 with TRBJ1-1; 11 bases line up with TRBD1. The CDR3 sequence is CASSLWGQGDTEAFF. The DNA for the CDR3 is TGTGCCAGCAGTTTATGGGGACAGGGGGACACTGAAGCTTTCTTT.